This passage covers 14 T cell receptor beta chains from one sample sequenced in a study of blood T cell repertoires in COVID-19. Only in-frame clones appear in the TCRdb table, and some are missing; sequencing was by immunoSEQ multiplex PCR. Among 310,000 or so clones listed, roughly 87% were seen once. Sequencing was performed on peripheral blood. Source of these receptors: a middle-aged man with active or convalescent COVID-19.

This clone was detected a few times. The chain recombines TRBV7-6 with TRBJ1-3; 7 positions agree with TRBD1. The V gene end was trimmed by 0 bases and the J gene end by 1 base; junction bases not matched to a gene: 6. The CDR3 extends over 17 amino acids. Germline values: CDR1 SGHVS, CDR2 FNYEAQ. The CDR3 bases are TGTGCCAGCAGCTTAGCGCTCTCAGGGGGTTCTGGAAACACCATATATTTT. Protein product: CASSLALSGGSGNTIYF. The full variable domain, in which reference TRBV7-6 and TRBJ1-3 provide the parts outside the CDR3, is GAGVSQSPRYKVTKRGQDVALRCDPISGHVSLYWYRQALGQGPEFLTYFNYEAQQDKSGLPNDRFSAERPEGSISTLTIQRTEQRDSAMYRCASSLALSGGSGNTIYFGEGSWLTVV.

This clone was found once. This chain links TRBV6-1 with TRBJ1-2; no firm D call. Germline values: CDR1 MNHNS, CDR2 SASEGT. V lost 1 base, J lost 1 base, and 7 bases lay in between. This CDR3 is built from 14 residues. CDR3 sequence: CASSEGQNNYGYTF. CDR3 DNA sequence: TGTGCCAGCAGTGAAGGGCAGAATAACTATGGCTACACCTTC.

The chain combines TRBV15 with TRBJ1-5, with 10 bases identical to TRBD1. The CDR3 consists of 16 residues. V lost 0 bases to trimming and J lost 4 bases; unmatched junction nucleotides: 3. Germline CDR1 LNHNV, CDR2 YYDKDF (reference sequence). DNA of the CDR3: TGTGCCACCAGCAGAGATCCGGGACAGGGGAATCAGCCCCAGCATTTT. This codes for CATSRDPGQGNQPQHF.

This clone was picked up a small number of times. J is TRBJ2-2 and V is TRBV19; 9 bases agree with TRBD2. V gave up 6 bases and J gave up 4 bases; unmatched junction bases: 6. This CDR3 is 15 amino acids long. Germline V gene sequence: CDR1 LNHDA, CDR2 SQIVND (reference sequence). In DNA form, the CDR3 reads TGTGCCAGTAGATTTAGCGGGGGAGCCACCGGGGAGCTGTTTTTT. It translates to CASRFSGGATGELFF.

J is TRBJ1-5 and V is TRBV15; D gene uncertain. The germline V gene has CDR1 LNHNV and CDR2 YYDKDF (reference sequence). V lost 3 bases and J lost 1, with 10 bases in between. This CDR3 has 15 residues. The CDR3 coding sequence is TGTGCCACCAGCAGGGTGTCGGTAAGCAATCAGCCCCAGCATTTT. Amino acid sequence: CATSRVSVSNQPQHF.

The V call is TRBV28, the J call TRBJ1-3; 7 bases agree with TRBD1. The CDR3 has 15 amino acids. V lost 7 bases and J lost 3; bases outside the gene matches: 9. Germline CDR1 MDHEN, CDR2 SYDVKM. The CDR3, as DNA: TGTGCCAGCACAGGGGGAGTGGCGCTTGGAAACACCATATATTTT. It specifies CASTGGVALGNTIYF.

The CDR3 nucleotides read TGTGCCAGCAGTGAGGCCGAGCAGTACTTC. This codes for CASSEAEQYF. This chain links TRBV6-1 with TRBJ2-7; no clear D. Trimming stripped 3 bases from V and 6 bases from J, with 3 bases between. This CDR3 contains 10 residues. Per the germline V gene, CDR1 is MNHNS and CDR2 is SASEGT.

This sequence joins TRBV2 and TRBJ2-1, with 8 bases that match TRBD1. CDR1 and CDR2 (germline): SNHLY, FYNNEI. The junction had 4 bases not matched to a gene; V was cut back by 6 bases and J by 6 bases. This CDR3 comprises 13 residues. The CDR3 nucleotides read TGTGCCAGCAGAGGACAGGGTGGCAATGAGCAGTTCTTC. Its translation: CASRGQGGNEQFF.

J is TRBJ1-3 and V is TRBV5-4; possibly TRBD1 for D (5 bases). This CDR3 is built from 18 residues. Germline V gives CDR1 SGHNT, CDR2 YYREEE (reference sequence). V gave up 4 bases and J gave up 0 bases, with 20 bases separating them. CDR3 amino acids: CASSLGTPGGSSGNTIYF. Written as DNA, the CDR3 is TGTGCCAGCAGCCTCGGGACCCCAGGAGGGAGCTCTGGAAACACCATATATTTT.

V is TRBV2 and J is TRBJ1-1, with 7 bases aligning to TRBD1. Germline V gene lookup returns CDR1 SNHLY and CDR2 FYNNEI. J gave up 1 base and V 2 bases, and 4 bases lay outside the gene matches. CDR3 length: 15 amino acids. CDR3 sequence reads: CASSERGQGNTEAFF. In DNA form, the CDR3 reads TGTGCCAGCAGTGAAAGGGGGCAGGGGAACACTGAAGCTTTCTTT. Full variable domain (missing parts from reference TRBV2 and TRBJ1-1): EPEVTQTPSHQVTQMGQEVILRCVPISNHLYFYWYRQILGQKVEFLVSFYNNEISEKSEIFDDQFSVERPDGSNFTLKIRSTKLEDSAMYFCASSERGQGNTEAFFGQGTRLTVV.

The chain joins TRBV24-1 to TRBJ1-2; 11 bases fit TRBD1. CDR1 is KGHDR, CDR2 SFDVKD, per germline. This CDR3 region has 16 residues. Germline trimming cut 4 bases from V and 4 bases from J; bases unmatched to any gene: 7. As DNA, the CDR3 is TGTGCCACCAGTGAAACCGGGACAGGGGGTCTCTATGGCTACACCTTC. Translation: CATSETGTGGLYGYTF.

This clone appeared once. Here the CDR3 reads CASSFWGGVGEQYF. In DNA form, the CDR3 reads TGTGCCAGCAGCTTCTGGGGGGGAGTGGGTGAGCAGTACTTC. J is TRBJ2-7 and V is TRBV5-4; the match to TRBD2 covers 7 bases. Germline-derived CDR1 and CDR2 are SGHNT and YYREEE (reference sequence). CDR3 length equals 14 residues. J was trimmed by 7 bases and V by 2 bases; bases with no gene match: 9.

The CDR3 loop reads CASRKSGRTTDTQYF. CDR3 sequence (DNA): TGTGCCAGCAGGAAAAGCGGGAGAACGACAGATACGCAGTATTTT. This chain joins TRBV28 and TRBJ2-3, with 8 bases fitting TRBD2. Germline V CDR1 and CDR2: MDHEN, SYDVKM. The CDR3 has 15 residues. J was trimmed by 3 bases and V by 6 bases; bases with no gene match: 8. The full variable domain, completed using reference TRBV28 and TRBJ2-3, is DVKVTQSSRYLVKRTGEKVFLECVQDMDHENMFWYRQDPGLGLRLIYFSYDVKMKEKGDIPEGYSVSREKKERFSLILESASTNQTSMYLCASRKSGRTTDTQYFGPGTRLTVL.

Only one count was recorded for this clone. The chain joins TRBV6-5 to TRBJ1-1, with D perhaps TRBD1 (6 bases). Germline lookup yields CDR1 MNHEY and CDR2 SVGAGI. Deletions cut 2 bases from V and 7 bases from J, with 11 bases between. This CDR3 spans 13 amino acids. The CDR3: CASSYQGHREAFF. The CDR3 DNA sequence: TGTGCCAGCAGTTACCAGGGACACCGTGAAGCTTTCTTT.